A selection of T cell receptor beta chains follows, all from one sample in a study of radiotherapy plus CTLA-4 blockade in lung cancer. TCRdb keeps only in-frame clones here, not all; method: immunoSEQ multiplex PCR. The sample has over 95,000 clones, about four fifths seen once; the top ten hold roughly 2.8%. The sequences come from peripheral blood, collected from a patient treated with radiotherapy plus ipilimumab. The receptors were sampled from a human donor with non-small cell lung cancer who had a partial response to radiotherapy plus ipilimumab. Some clones in this sample may be carry-over from other donors' samples. Each CDR3 is given with its conserved first and last residue. A D gene is named only where the DNA matches it firmly. Clone size is not always given. Where it is, it says once, few, many or a class for expanded clones.

V,size,J,D,DNA,CDR3
TRBV5-1,.,TRBJ2-7,TRBD1,TGCGCCAGCAGCCCGAGACAGGGGGCCGACTACGAGCAGTACTTC,CASSPRQGADYEQYF
TRBV5-1,once,TRBJ2-7,.,TGCGCCAGCAGCTCTGGACAGTCCTACGAGCAGTACTTC,CASSSGQSYEQYF
TRBV7-3,few,TRBJ1-3,.,TGTGCCAGCAGCTTAAGGAGTGGAAACACCATATATTTT,CASSLRSGNTIYF
TRBV7-2,.,TRBJ2-3,.,TGTGCCAGCAGCTTAGGGGGACATGGCCGGGTGGGGGATACGCAGTATTTT,CASSLGGHGRVGDTQYF
TRBV7-9,.,TRBJ1-6,.,TGTGCCAGCAGCTTAGGACAGAGCTCCTATAATTCACCCCTCCACTTT,CASSLGQSSYNSPLHF
TRBV5-1,.,TRBJ2-2,TRBD1,TGCGCCAGCAGCTTGGACAGGGGGAACACCGGGGAGCTGTTTTTT,CASSLDRGNTGELFF
TRBV5-1,.,TRBJ2-5,TRBD2,TGCGCCAGCAGCTTCGGGTCCGTGTTCAGCCCTTCCCCGGGACTAGCGGGAGTCTCAGAGACCCAGTACTTC,CASSFGSVFSPSPGLAGVSETQYF
TRBV28,.,TRBJ2-7,TRBD1,TGTGCCAGCAATTCCCCGGGACAGACCGTCTACGAGCAGTACTTC,CASNSPGQTVYEQYF
TRBV5-8,.,TRBJ2-7,.,TGTGCCAGCAGCTTAATGGCCAGGAACGAGCAGTACTTC,CASSLMARNEQYF
TRBV2,.,TRBJ2-2,TRBD1,TGTGCCAGCAGTGTTGGGACAGGGACCGGGGAGCTGTTTTTT,CASSVGTGTGELFF
TRBV19,.,TRBJ2-7,TRBD2,TGTGCCAGTAGTATCCGGCGGGGGGGGGAGCAGTACTTC,CASSIRRGGEQYF
TRBV5-1,.,TRBJ2-2,.,TGCGCCAGCAGCGCCAACACAGGGAACACCGGGGAGCTGTTTTTT,CASSANTGNTGELFF
TRBV28,.,TRBJ2-5,.,TGTGCCAGCAGTTATGTAGGGGAAGAGACCCAGTACTTC,CASSYVGEETQYF
TRBV2,.,TRBJ2-2,TRBD2,TGTGCCAGCAGTGATTTAGCGGGGTACACCGGGGAGCTGTTTTTT,CASSDLAGYTGELFF
TRBV4-1,.,TRBJ1-3,TRBD1,TGCGCCAGCAGCGTGGGGACAGCCGGCTCTGGAAACACCATATATTTT,CASSVGTAGSGNTIYF
TRBV2,.,TRBJ1-3,.,TGTGCCAGCAGTGATACGGGTGGGGCCAGGAACACCATATATTTT,CASSDTGGARNTIYF
TRBV7-8,once,TRBJ2-2,.,TGTGCCAGCAGCTTAGTCGGGGGGCAAGTCGGGGAGCTGTTTTTT,CASSLVGGQVGELFF
TRBV14,few,TRBJ1-4,TRBD1,TGTGCCAGCAGCCCACAGGGGTGGAGTGAAAAACTGTTTTTT,CASSPQGWSEKLFF
TRBV29-1,.,TRBJ1-1,.,TGCAGCGTGCAACGAACAGGGAGTCCTGAAGCTTTCTTT,CSVQRTGSPEAFF
TRBV6-6,.,TRBJ2-2,TRBD1,TGTGCCAGCAGACAGGGACAGGCGGGCACCGGGGAGCTGTTTTTT,CASRQGQAGTGELFF
TRBV7-8,.,TRBJ2-7,.,TGTGCCAGCAGCTTACAGGGATTCTCCTACGAGCAGTACTTC,CASSLQGFSYEQYF
TRBV9,.,TRBJ1-2,.,TGTGCCAGCAGCAGTAGAGGTGGGTCCAATAACTATGGCTACACCTTC,CASSSRGGSNNYGYTF
TRBV28,once,TRBJ2-5,TRBD1,TGTGCCAGCAGTTCCGGGACAGTATTACAAGAGACCCAGTACTTC,CASSSGTVLQETQYF
TRBV5-1,.,TRBJ2-2,.,TGCGCCAGCAGCTTCGAGTCTACCGGGGAGCTGTTTTTT,CASSFESTGELFF
TRBV11-3,.,TRBJ2-7,.,TGTGCCAGCAGTTCGTCAGCCTACGAGCAGTACTTC,CASSSSAYEQYF
TRBV7-8,once,TRBJ2-7,TRBD1,TGTGCCAGCAGCTTACAGGGGGCCCGCTACGAGCAGTACTTC,CASSLQGARYEQYF
TRBV18,.,TRBJ1-2,.,TGTGCCAGCTCACCACGGTCTGGAGGCGGCTATGGCTACACCTTC,CASSPRSGGGYGYTF
TRBV18,.,TRBJ2-1,TRBD1,TGTGCCAGCTCACAGGGACAGGGGGCCCGGGAGCAGTTCTTC,CASSQGQGAREQFF
TRBV2,few,TRBJ2-2,TRBD2,TGTGCCAGCAGTGCACTAGCGTCCACCGGGGAGCTGTTTTTT,CASSALASTGELFF
TRBV11-3,.,TRBJ2-2,.,TGTGCCAGCAGGTTAGACAGTAACACCGGGGAGCTGTTTTTT,CASRLDSNTGELFF
TRBV9,.,TRBJ2-3,.,TGTGCCAGCAGCGTTAGCGGATTTAGCACAGATACGCAGTATTTT,CASSVSGFSTDTQYF
TRBV15,.,TRBJ2-3,.,TGTGCCACCAGCAGAGCGGGGAGATCTAGCACAGATACGCAGTATTTT,CATSRAGRSSTDTQYF
TRBV5-1,.,TRBJ2-2,.,TGCGCCAGCAGCTTGGTAGTCGCCGGGGAGCTGTTTTTT,CASSLVVAGELFF
TRBV27,.,TRBJ2-1,.,TGTGCCAGCAGTTTAGGGTCGGGGTGGCCCTACAATGAGCAGTTCTTC,CASSLGSGWPYNEQFF
TRBV28,few,TRBJ2-7,.,TGTGCCAGCAGAAACCCTAGTACCTACGAGCAGTACTTC,CASRNPSTYEQYF
TRBV7-2,.,TRBJ2-7,.,TGTGCCAGCAGCTTATTCACAGGGCTCTACGAGCAGTACTTC,CASSLFTGLYEQYF
TRBV28,.,TRBJ1-1,TRBD1,TGTGCCAGCAGAATCTACAGGGGCCCGGCTTTCTTT,CASRIYRGPAFF
TRBV4-1,few,TRBJ1-2,.,TGCGCCAGCAGCCAAGAGCGCCCGGGTTTAGCTGGCTACACCTTC,CASSQERPGLAGYTF
TRBV5-1,.,TRBJ2-5,.,TGCGCCAGCAGCTTGAACGACAGGACGTCGGAAAAAGTTGACTTC,CASSLNDRTSEKVDF
TRBV7-2,.,TRBJ1-2,.,TGTGCCAGCAGCCGTAACAGGGCCGGGGCTAACTATGGCTACACCTTC,CASSRNRAGANYGYTF
TRBV6-5,many,TRBJ2-3,.,TGTGCCAGCAGTCCATATACTACAGATACGCAGTATTTT,CASSPYTTDTQYF
TRBV4-1,.,TRBJ2-5,TRBD1,TGCGCCAGCAGCCAAGTTCTCGACAGGGGTAAACTCGAGACCCAGTACTTC,CASSQVLDRGKLETQYF
TRBV11-3,.,TRBJ2-7,.,TGTGCCAGCAGCTTAGGCCATAGCTCCTACGAGCAGTACTTC,CASSLGHSSYEQYF
TRBV5-1,.,TRBJ2-5,TRBD2,TGCGCCAGCAGCTTGGGACTAGCGGGAGACAATCCTCAGTACTTC,CASSLGLAGDNPQYF
TRBV5-1,once,TRBJ2-3,.,TGCGCCAGCAGCTTGGTACAGGGCCCCACAGATACGCAGTATTTT,CASSLVQGPTDTQYF
TRBV7-2,.,TRBJ2-7,TRBD2,TGTGCCAGCAGCTTTTCCAGCGGGAGTAGTGTCTCCTACGAGCAGTACTTC,CASSFSSGSSVSYEQYF
TRBV19,.,TRBJ2-1,TRBD1,TGTGCCAGTAGTACCACCGGGACAGGGGGTTTTAATGAGCAGTTCTTC,CASSTTGTGGFNEQFF
TRBV11-2,.,TRBJ2-3,.,TGTGCCAGCAGCTCCCCCAACGCCCCAGGGGGCACAGATACGCAGTATTTT,CASSSPNAPGGTDTQYF
TRBV5-1,.,TRBJ1-3,.,TGCGCCAGCCGGGACTCTGGAAACACCATATATTTT,CASRDSGNTIYF
TRBV10-2,.,TRBJ1-4,TRBD1,TGCGCCAGCAGGGGGACAGTTCGTTCCCCCACGAGAGCAACTAATGAAAAACTGTTTTTT,CASRGTVRSPTRATNEKLFF
TRBV28,few,TRBJ1-2,.,TGTGCCAGCAGTTTGCAGGGGTTATTTGGGAATGGCTACACCTTC,CASSLQGLFGNGYTF
TRBV27,.,TRBJ1-6,.,TGTGCCAGCACCCGTCTGACGGGAACAAATTCACCCCTCCACTTT,CASTRLTGTNSPLHF
TRBV10-1,.,TRBJ1-1,.,TGCGCCAGCAGTACGACAGCCAACACTGAAGCTTTCTTT,CASSTTANTEAFF
TRBV2,.,TRBJ2-7,.,TGTGCCAGCAGGGGGGCCGCCTACGAGCAGTACTTC,CASRGAAYEQYF
TRBV4-3,.,TRBJ2-6,.,TGCGCCAGCAGCCAAGAGTGGGCAGGGGTCTTCTCTGGGGCCAACGTCCTGACTTTC,CASSQEWAGVFSGANVLTF
TRBV10-2,few,TRBJ1-2,TRBD1,TGCGCCAGCAGTGCGACAGGGGACTATGGCTACACCTTC,CASSATGDYGYTF
TRBV18,.,TRBJ2-6,.,TGTGCCAGCTCCCAAGCGTCAGGGGATGCTTATGGGGCCAACGTCCTGACTTTC,CASSQASGDAYGANVLTF